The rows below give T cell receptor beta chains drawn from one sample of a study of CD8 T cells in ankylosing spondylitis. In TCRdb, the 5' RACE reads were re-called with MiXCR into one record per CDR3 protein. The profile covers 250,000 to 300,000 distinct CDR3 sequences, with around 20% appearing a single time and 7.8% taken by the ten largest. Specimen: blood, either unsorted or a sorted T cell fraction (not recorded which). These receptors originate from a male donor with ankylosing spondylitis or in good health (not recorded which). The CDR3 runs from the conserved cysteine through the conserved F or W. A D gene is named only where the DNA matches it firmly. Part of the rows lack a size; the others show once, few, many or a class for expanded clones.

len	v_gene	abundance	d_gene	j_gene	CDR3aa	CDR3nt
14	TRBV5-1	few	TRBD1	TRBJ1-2	CASSRDRAVLGYTF	TGCGCCAGCAGCAGGGACAGGGCGGTCTTGGGCTACACCTTC
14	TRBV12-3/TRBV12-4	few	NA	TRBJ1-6	CASRRTADNSPLHF	TGTGCCAGCAGACGGACAGCCGATAATTCACCCCTCCACTTT
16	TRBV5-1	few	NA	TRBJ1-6	CASSVGLSSYNSPLHF	TGCGCCAGCAGTGTAGGGTTAAGCTCCTATAATTCACCCCTCCACTTT
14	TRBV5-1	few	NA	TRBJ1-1	CASSLVRPGTEAFF	TGCGCCAGCAGCTTGGTTAGGCCGGGCACTGAAGCTTTCTTT
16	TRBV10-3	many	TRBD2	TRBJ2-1	CAISTSSGGGYNEQFF	TGTGCCATCAGCACCTCTAGCGGGGGGGGATACAATGAGCAGTTCTTC
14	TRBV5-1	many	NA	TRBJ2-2	CASSLVESTGELFF	TGCGCCAGCAGCTTGGTGGAGTCCACCGGGGAGCTGTTTTTT
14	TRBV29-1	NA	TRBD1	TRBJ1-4	CSVAQGASNEKLFF	TGCAGCGTCGCTCAGGGGGCTTCTAATGAAAAACTGTTTTTT
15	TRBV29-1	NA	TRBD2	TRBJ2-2	CSVEIAGVSTGELFF	TGCAGCGTTGAAATAGCGGGAGTGAGCACCGGGGAGCTGTTTTTT
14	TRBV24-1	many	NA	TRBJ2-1	CATSDSMVDNEQFF	TGTGCCACCAGTGACTCAATGGTGGACAATGAGCAGTTCTTC
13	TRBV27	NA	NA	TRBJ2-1	CASSGFPKSEQFF	TGTGCCAGCAGTGGATTCCCAAAGTCCGAGCAGTTCTTC
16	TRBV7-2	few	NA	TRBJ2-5	CASSLESWDWQETQYF	TGTGCCAGCAGCTTAGAGAGTTGGGACTGGCAAGAGACCCAGTACTTC
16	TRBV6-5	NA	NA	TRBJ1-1	CASSYSMGQTNTEAFF	TGTGCCAGCAGTTACTCGATGGGGCAGACGAACACTGAAGCTTTCTTT
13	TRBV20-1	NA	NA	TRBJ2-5	CSGGHSIQETQYF	TGCAGTGGGGGACACTCAATCCAAGAGACCCAGTACTTC
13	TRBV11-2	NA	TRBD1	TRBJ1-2	CASSQDRGSGYTF	TGTGCCAGCAGCCAGGACAGGGGAAGTGGCTACACCTTC
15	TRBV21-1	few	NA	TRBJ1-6	CASSKSGSYNSPLHF	TGTGCCAGCAGCAAATCTGGCTCCTATAATTCACCCCTCCACTTT
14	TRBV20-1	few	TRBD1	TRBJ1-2	CTQPGQGLIGGYTF	TGCACCCAGCCGGGACAGGGGCTTATAGGTGGCTACACCTTC
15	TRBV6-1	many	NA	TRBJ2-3	CASRTYGSRGDTQYF	TGTGCCAGCAGAACGTACGGTTCCAGGGGAGATACGCAGTATTTT
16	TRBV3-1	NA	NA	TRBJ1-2	CASSQDLASANYGYTF	TGTGCCAGCAGCCAAGATCTGGCCTCAGCAAACTATGGCTACACCTTC
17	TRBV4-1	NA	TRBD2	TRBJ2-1	CASSQGSLAFHYNEQFF	TGCGCCAGCAGCCAAGGGTCACTAGCGTTTCACTACAATGAGCAGTTCTTC
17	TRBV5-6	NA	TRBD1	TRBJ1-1	CASSRFRDREFFTEAFF	TGTGCCAGCAGCAGATTCCGGGACAGGGAATTTTTCACTGAAGCTTTCTTT
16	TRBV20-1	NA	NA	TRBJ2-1	CSARERGAADYNEQFF	TGCAGTGCTAGAGAACGGGGGGCCGCCGATTACAATGAGCAGTTCTTC
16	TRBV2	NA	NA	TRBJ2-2	CASSEVGARNTGELFF	TGTGCCAGCAGTGAAGTAGGGGCGAGAAACACCGGGGAGCTGTTTTTT
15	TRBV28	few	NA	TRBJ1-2	CASSLTGLPIYGYTF	TGTGCCAGCAGTTTAACAGGGTTACCCATCTATGGCTACACCTTC
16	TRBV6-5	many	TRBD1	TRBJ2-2	CASSSPGTVNTGELFF	TGTGCCAGCAGTTCACCAGGGACAGTGAACACCGGGGAGCTTTTTTTT
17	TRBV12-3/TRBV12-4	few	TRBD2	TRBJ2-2	CASSLGSGGSNTGELFF	TGTGCCAGCAGTTTAGGTAGCGGGGGGTCGAACACCGGGGAGCTGTTTTTT
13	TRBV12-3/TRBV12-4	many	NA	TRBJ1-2	CASSLAANYGYTF	TGCGCCAGCAGCTTGGCGGCTAACTATGGCTACACCTTC
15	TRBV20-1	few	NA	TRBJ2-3	CSASSSGVAPDTQYF	TGCAGTGCTAGTTCCTCCGGAGTGGCCCCAGATACGCAGTATTTT
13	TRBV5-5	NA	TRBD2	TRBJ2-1	CASDSAGVVEQFF	TGTGCCAGCGATTCAGCGGGAGTGGTGGAGCAGTTCTTC
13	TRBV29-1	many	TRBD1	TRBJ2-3	CSVGQGLTDTQYF	TGCAGCGTGGGACAGGGCCTCACAGATACGCAGTATTTT
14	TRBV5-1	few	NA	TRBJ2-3	CASSSDITVDTQYF	TGCGCCAGCAGCTCGGACATTACCGTGGATACGCAGTATTTT
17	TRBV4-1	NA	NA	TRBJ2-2	CASSQDLWQAHTGELFF	TGCGCCAGCAGCCAAGATCTATGGCAGGCCCACACCGGGGAGCTGTTTTTT
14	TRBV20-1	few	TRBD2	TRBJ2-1	CSARPTSAHNEQFF	TGCAGTGCTAGACCAACTAGCGCCCACAATGAGCAGTTCTTC
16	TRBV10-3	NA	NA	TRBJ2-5	CAISATDNGGHETQYF	TGTGCCATCAGCGCGACAGATAACGGAGGACATGAGACCCAGTACTTC
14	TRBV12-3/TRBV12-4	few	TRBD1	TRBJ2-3	CASSFRTGKDTQYF	TGTGCCAGCAGTTTTAGGACAGGGAAGGATACGCAGTATTTT
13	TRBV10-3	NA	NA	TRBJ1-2	CAISDGTDYGYTF	TGTGCCATCAGTGATGGGACGGACTATGGCTACACCTTC
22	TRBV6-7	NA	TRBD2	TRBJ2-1	CASSYSGAGSGGSIVAVDEQFF	TGTGCCAGCAGTTACTCGGGGGCGGGTAGCGGGGGGAGTATAGTAGCTGTGGATGAGCAGTTCTTC
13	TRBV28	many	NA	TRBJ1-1	CASSPRGNTEAFF	TGTGCCAGCAGCCCCAGGGGCAACACTGAAGCTTTCTTT
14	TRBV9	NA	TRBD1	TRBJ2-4	CASSGQGAKNIQYF	TGTGCCAGCAGTGGACAGGGGGCCAAAAACATTCAGTACTTC
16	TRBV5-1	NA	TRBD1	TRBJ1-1	CASSYGTGGGGTEAFF	TGCGCCAGCAGTTACGGGACAGGGGGCGGAGGAACTGAAGCTTTCTTT
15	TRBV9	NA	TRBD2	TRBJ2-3	CASSAASGYTDTQYF	TGTGCCAGCAGCGCTGCTAGCGGGTATACAGATACGCAGTATTTT
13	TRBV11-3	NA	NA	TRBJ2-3	CASSSSLGDTQYF	TGTGCCAGCAGCTCGTCCCTCGGAGATACGCAGTATTTT
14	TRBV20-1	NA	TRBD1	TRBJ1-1	CSARPGTGGPEAFF	TGCAGTGCTAGACCCGGGACAGGGGGCCCTGAAGCTTTCTTT
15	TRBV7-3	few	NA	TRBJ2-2	CASSFAQGNTGELFF	TGTGCCAGCAGCTTTGCCCAGGGGAACACCGGGGAGCTGTTTTTT
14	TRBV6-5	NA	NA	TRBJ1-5	CPSSYPGSSQPQHF	TGTCCCAGCAGTTACCCGGGGTCGTCTCAGCCCCAGCATTTT
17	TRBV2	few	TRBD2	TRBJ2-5	CASSEASFTSAQETQYF	TGTGCCAGCAGTGAAGCCTCCTTTACTAGCGCGCAAGAGACCCAGTACTTC
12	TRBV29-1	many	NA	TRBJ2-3	CSVGSGSDTQYF	TGCAGCGTTGGGTCAGGTTCAGATACGCAGTATTTT
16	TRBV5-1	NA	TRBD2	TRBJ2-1	CASSLAASGVGNEQFF	TGCGCCAGCAGCTTGGCGGCTAGCGGGGTGGGCAATGAGCAGTTCTTC
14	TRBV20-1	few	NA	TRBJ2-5	CSASDWGNQETQYF	TGCAGTGCTAGTGATTGGGGGAACCAAGAGACCCAGTACTTC
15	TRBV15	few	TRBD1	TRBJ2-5	CATSREATGDETQYF	TGTGCCACCAGCAGAGAGGCCACAGGGGATGAGACCCAGTACTTC
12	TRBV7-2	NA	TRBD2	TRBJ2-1	CASSYSGGGQFF	TGTGCCAGCAGCTATAGCGGGGGAGGGCAGTTCTTC
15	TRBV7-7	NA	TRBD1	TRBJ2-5	CASGGQGMYQETQYF	TGTGCCAGCGGGGGACAGGGGATGTACCAAGAGACCCAGTACTTC
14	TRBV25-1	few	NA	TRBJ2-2	CASSGFRDTGELFF	TGTGCCAGCAGTGGGTTCCGTGACACCGGGGAGCTGTTTTTT